The 10 T cell receptor beta chains below come from one sample, sequenced in a study of technical replicates of blood from a few donors (dated by TCRdb to about 2017). Libraries were built with the immunoSEQ multiplex PCR assay. TCRdb mirrors the immuneACCESS table, restricted to in-frame sequences. Some clones are absent from its copies; in checked studies, under half trace to an unresolved V gene, and the reason for the others is unknown. The sample profile shows about 61,000 clones; around 87% of them were found once. 5.2% of the sample belongs to the ten largest clones. Material: PBMCs. These receptors all come from a human donor in good health. Some clones in this sample may be carry-over from other donors' samples.

This chain links TRBV27 with TRBJ1-2; tentatively, D is TRBD1 (5 bases). CDR3 length: 14 amino acids. Germline V gene data show CDR1 as MNHEY and CDR2 as SMNVEV (reference sequence). V was shortened by 4 bases and J by 2 bases, with 11 bases between the two germline ends. In DNA, the CDR3 is TGTGCCAGCAGTTCTGGCGGGGGGAACTATGGCTACACCTTC. The encoded protein is CASSSGGGNYGYTF.

The J gene is TRBJ2-3, the V gene TRBV5-1; 8 bases align to TRBD1. Trimming took 9 bases from V and 1 from J; bases not matched to a gene: 10. This CDR3 has 15 amino acids. Germline CDR1 reads SGHRS; CDR2 reads YFSETQ. CDR3 protein: CATSPGGVGTDTQYF. The CDR3 bases are TGCGCCACAAGTCCAGGGGGCGTAGGCACAGATACGCAGTATTTT.

V gene TRBV7-3 combines with J gene TRBJ2-5; D is possibly TRBD2 (5 bases). Germline values: CDR1 SGHTA, CDR2 FQGTGA. V was clipped by 5 bases and J by 5 bases, with 18 bases between them. The CDR3 totals 15 residues. CDR3 nucleotide sequence: TGTGCCAGCAGCCAAGGCTGGGAGTACGGGGAGACCCAGTACTTC. It is translated as CASSQGWEYGETQYF.

The rearrangement links TRBV6-1 to TRBJ1-1; D is undetermined. The germline V and J ends were trimmed by 3 bases and 3 bases, with 14 bases remaining between them. Germline V CDR1 and CDR2: MNHNS, SASEGT. The CDR3 contains 15 residues. This chain's CDR3 is CASSELWGGHTEAFF. CDR3 coding DNA: TGTGCCAGCAGTGAGTTATGGGGAGGGCACACTGAAGCTTTCTTT.

This chain connects TRBV11-2 to TRBJ2-2; tentatively, D is TRBD2 (6 bases). Trimming took off 5 bases at V and 5 bases at J, with 21 bases between the two ends. From germline, CDR1 is SGHAT and CDR2 FQNNGV. CDR3 length: 17 amino acids. This CDR3 reads CASSATLRQGGTGELFF. The CDR3 bases are TGTGCCAGCAGCGCAACTTTAAGGCAGGGAGGTACCGGGGAGCTGTTTTTT.

The J gene is TRBJ2-1, the V gene TRBV18, with TRBD1 matching 7 bases. V lost 3 bases and J lost 4; bases outside the gene matches: 9. Per the germline V gene, CDR1 is KGHSH and CDR2 is LQKENI. There are 16 residues in the CDR3. The CDR3 nucleotides are TGTGCCAGCTCACCTGGTACGACAGGGTCATACAATGAGCAGTTCTTC. Its protein is CASSPGTTGSYNEQFF.

The count of this clone is one. The chain combines TRBV10-1 with TRBJ1-5, with D perhaps TRBD1 (6 bases). Trimming removed 2 bases at V and 4 bases at J, with 9 bases between. CDR1 and CDR2 from the germline V gene are WNHNN and SYGVQD (reference sequence). The CDR3 has 14 amino acids. Here the CDR3 reads CASSEPGVNQPQHF. In DNA, the CDR3 is TGCGCCAGCAGTGAGCCAGGGGTTAATCAGCCCCAGCATTTT.

The chain carries TRBV5-1 and TRBJ2-1, with 10 bases identical to TRBD2. The CDR3 extends over 15 amino acids. Per the germline V gene, CDR1 is SGHRS and CDR2 is YFSETQ. Trimming removed 2 bases from V and 5 bases from J; junction bases left unmatched: 4. CDR3 protein: CASSFGTSDHNEQFF. The CDR3 DNA is TGCGCCAGCAGCTTCGGGACTAGCGACCACAATGAGCAGTTCTTC.

The chain employs TRBV7-9 and TRBJ2-3; the D gene is possibly TRBD1 (5 bases). Trimming took 1 base from V and 6 from J, leaving 11 bases between them. Germline V gene data show CDR1 as SEHNR and CDR2 as FQNEAQ (reference sequence). The CDR3 totals 14 residues. CDR3 protein: CASSLGQSSDTQYF. The CDR3 DNA reads TGTGCCAGCAGCTTAGGACAGAGCTCTGATACGCAGTATTTT.

The V gene is TRBV18, the J gene TRBJ1-6, with 8 bases fitting TRBD1. The germline V gene has CDR1 KGHSH and CDR2 LQKENI. V lost 3 bases and J lost 9; bases outside the gene matches: 7. CDR3 length equals 15 residues. In DNA, the CDR3 is TGTGCCAGCTCACCGACAGGGGAGGTGCGTTCACCCCTCCACTTT. The encoded protein is CASSPTGEVRSPLHF.